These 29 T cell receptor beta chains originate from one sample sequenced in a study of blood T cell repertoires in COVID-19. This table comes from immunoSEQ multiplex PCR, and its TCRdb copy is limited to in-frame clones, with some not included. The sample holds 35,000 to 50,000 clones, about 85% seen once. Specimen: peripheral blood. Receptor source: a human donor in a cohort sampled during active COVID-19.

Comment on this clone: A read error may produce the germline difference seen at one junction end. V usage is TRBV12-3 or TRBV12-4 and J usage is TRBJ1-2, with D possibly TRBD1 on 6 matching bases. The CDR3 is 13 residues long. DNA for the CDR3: TGTGCCAGCAGTTTTATCCCGGGGGGGCGGCGGGCCTTC. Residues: CASSFIPGGRRAF.

The CDR3 DNA reads as TGTGCCAGTAGTCGGAGCGGGGGGGCGAACAATGAGCAGTTCTTC. Translated, it gives CASSRSGGANNEQFF. This rearrangement joins TRBV19 to TRBJ2-1, with TRBD2 identical over 10 bases. After removal of 5 bases from V and 5 bases from J, the junction contained 6 bases not matched to a gene. Germline V lookup: CDR1 LNHDA, CDR2 SQIVND (reference sequence). The CDR3 spans 15 residues.

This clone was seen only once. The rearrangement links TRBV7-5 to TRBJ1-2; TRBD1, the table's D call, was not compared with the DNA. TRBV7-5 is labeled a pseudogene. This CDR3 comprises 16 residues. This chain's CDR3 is CARSLYRDRESYGYTF. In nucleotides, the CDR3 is TGTGCCAGAAGCTTATATAGGGACAGGGAATCCTATGGCTACACCTTC.

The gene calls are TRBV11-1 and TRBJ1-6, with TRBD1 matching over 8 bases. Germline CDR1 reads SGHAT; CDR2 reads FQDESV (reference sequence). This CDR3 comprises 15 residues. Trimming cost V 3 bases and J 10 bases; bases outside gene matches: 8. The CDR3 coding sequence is TGTGCCAGCAGCTTGACAGGGGTGTTAGGGTCACCCCTCCACTTT. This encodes CASSLTGVLGSPLHF.

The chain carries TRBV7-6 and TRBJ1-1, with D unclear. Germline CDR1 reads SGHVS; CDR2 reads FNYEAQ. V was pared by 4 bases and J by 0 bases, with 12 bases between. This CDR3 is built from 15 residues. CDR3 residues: CASSSYPSMNTEAFF. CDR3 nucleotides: TGTGCCAGCAGCTCCTACCCGTCCATGAACACTGAAGCTTTCTTT.

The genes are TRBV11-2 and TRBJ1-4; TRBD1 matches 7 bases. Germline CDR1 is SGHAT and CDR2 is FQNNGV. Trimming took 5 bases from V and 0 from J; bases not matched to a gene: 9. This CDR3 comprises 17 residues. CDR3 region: CASSQADRVATNEKLFF. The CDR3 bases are TGTGCCAGCAGCCAAGCCGACAGGGTTGCAACTAATGAAAAACTGTTTTTT.

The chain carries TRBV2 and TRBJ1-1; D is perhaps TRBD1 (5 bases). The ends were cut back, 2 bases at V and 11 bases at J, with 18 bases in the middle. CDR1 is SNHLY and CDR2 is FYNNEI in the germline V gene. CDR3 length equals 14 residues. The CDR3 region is CASSEQSGDPVAFF. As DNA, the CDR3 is TGTGCCAGCAGTGAACAGTCGGGGGACCCTGTGGCTTTCTTT.

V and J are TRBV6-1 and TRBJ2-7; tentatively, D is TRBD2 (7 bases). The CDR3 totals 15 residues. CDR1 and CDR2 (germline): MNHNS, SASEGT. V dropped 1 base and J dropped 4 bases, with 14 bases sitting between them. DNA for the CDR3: TGTGCCAGCAGTGAAGGCCCCGGGGGGCAGTACGAGCAGTACTTC. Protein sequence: CASSEGPGGQYEQYF.

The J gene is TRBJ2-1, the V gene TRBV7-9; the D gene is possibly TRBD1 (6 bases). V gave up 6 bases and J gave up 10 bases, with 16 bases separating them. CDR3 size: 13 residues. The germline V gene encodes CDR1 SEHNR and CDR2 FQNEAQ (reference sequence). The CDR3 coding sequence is TGTGCCAGCAGAAAAACAGGGAACCTCGAGCAGTTCTTC. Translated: CASRKTGNLEQFF. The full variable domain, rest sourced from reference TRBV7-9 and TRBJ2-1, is DTGVSQNPRHKITKRGQNVTFRCDPISEHNRLYWYRQTLGQGPEFLTYFQNEAQLEKSRLLSDRFSAERPKGSFSTLEIQRTEQGDSAMYLCASRKTGNLEQFFGPGTRLTVL.

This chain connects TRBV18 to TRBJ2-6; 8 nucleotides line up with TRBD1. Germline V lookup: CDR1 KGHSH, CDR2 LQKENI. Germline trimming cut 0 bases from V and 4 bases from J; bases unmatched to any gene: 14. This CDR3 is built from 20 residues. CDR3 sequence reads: CASSPPMAGGLGTGANVLTF. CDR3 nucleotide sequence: TGTGCCAGCTCACCACCGATGGCAGGGGGCTTGGGGACGGGGGCCAACGTCCTGACTTTC.

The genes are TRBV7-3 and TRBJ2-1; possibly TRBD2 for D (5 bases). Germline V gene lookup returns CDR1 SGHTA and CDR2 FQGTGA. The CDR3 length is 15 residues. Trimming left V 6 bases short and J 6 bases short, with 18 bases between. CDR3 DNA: TGTGCCAGCAGTCTAGGGCTCGGGGTTCTCAATGAGCAGTTCTTC. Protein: CASSLGLGVLNEQFF.

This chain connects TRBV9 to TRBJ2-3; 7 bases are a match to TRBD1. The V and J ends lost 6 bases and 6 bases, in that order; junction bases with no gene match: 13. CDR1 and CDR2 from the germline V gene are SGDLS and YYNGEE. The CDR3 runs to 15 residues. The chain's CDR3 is CASNREGARGDTQYF. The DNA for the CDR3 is TGTGCCAGCAACCGCGAAGGGGCCAGGGGGGATACGCAGTATTTT. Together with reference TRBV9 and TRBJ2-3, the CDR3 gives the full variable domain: DSGVTQTPKHLITATGQRVTLRCSPRSGDLSVYWYQQSLDQGLQFLIQYYNGEERAKGNILERFSAQQFPDLHSELNLSSLELGDSALYFCASNREGARGDTQYFGPGTRLTVL.

The CDR3 loop reads CASSLTGTGGYEQYF. In DNA, the CDR3 is TGTGCCAGCTCACTGACCGGGACAGGGGGCTACGAGCAGTACTTC. The chain carries TRBV18 and TRBJ2-7; 11 bases align to TRBD1. The CDR3 extends over 15 amino acids. Losses at the gene ends were 4 bases for V and 3 bases for J; bases not matched to a gene: 5. Germline V CDR1 and CDR2: KGHSH, LQKENI.

For the CDR3, the DNA is TGTGCCAGCAGCGTAGACACAGGAGGTTGGGGGGAATATGGCTACACCTTC. This encodes CASSVDTGGWGEYGYTF. This chain connects TRBV9 to TRBJ1-2; D might be TRBD1 (5 bases). The V end lost 0 bases, the J end lost 5 bases, and 20 bases lay between the germline ends. Germline CDR1 reads SGDLS; CDR2 reads YYNGEE. The CDR3 is 17 amino acids.

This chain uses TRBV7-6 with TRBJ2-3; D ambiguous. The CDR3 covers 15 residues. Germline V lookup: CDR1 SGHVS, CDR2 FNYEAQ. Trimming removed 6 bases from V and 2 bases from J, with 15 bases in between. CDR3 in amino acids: CASSSIDTATDTQYF. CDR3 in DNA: TGTGCCAGCAGTTCCATCGACACGGCCACAGATACGCAGTATTTT.

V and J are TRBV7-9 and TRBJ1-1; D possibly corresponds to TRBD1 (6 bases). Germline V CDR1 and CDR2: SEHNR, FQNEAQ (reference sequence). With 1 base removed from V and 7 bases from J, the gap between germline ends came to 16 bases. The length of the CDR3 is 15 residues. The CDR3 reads CASSLVGQGQGEAFF. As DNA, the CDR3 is TGTGCCAGCAGCTTAGTGGGCCAGGGGCAGGGTGAAGCTTTCTTT. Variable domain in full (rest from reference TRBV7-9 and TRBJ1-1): DTGVSQNPRHKITKRGQNVTFRCDPISEHNRLYWYRQTLGQGPEFLTYFQNEAQLEKSRLLSDRFSAERPKGSFSTLEIQRTEQGDSAMYLCASSLVGQGQGEAFFGQGTRLTVV.

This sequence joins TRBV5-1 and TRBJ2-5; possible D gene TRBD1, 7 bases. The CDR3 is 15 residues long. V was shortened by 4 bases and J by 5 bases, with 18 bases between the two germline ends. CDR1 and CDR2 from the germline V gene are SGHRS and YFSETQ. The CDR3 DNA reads TGCGCCAGCAGCCCCTCGGCAGGGGGGTCGGAGACCCAGTACTTC. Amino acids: CASSPSAGGSETQYF. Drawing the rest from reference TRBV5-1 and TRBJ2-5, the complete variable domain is KAGVTQTPRYLIKTRGQQVTLSCSPISGHRSVSWYQQTPGQGLQFLFEYFSETQRNKGNFPGRFSGRQFSNSRSEMNVSTLELGDSALYLCASSPSAGGSETQYFGPGTRLLVL.

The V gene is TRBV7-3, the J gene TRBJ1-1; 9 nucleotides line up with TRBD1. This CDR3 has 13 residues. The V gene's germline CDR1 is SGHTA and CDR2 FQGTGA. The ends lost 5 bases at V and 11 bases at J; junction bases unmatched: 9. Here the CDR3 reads CASSPDRGQEAFF. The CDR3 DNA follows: TGTGCCAGCAGCCCGGACAGGGGCCAGGAGGCTTTCTTT. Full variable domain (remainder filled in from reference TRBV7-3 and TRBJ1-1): GAGVSQTPSNKVTEKGKYVELRCDPISGHTALYWYRQSLGQGPEFLIYFQGTGAADDSGLPNDRFFAVRPEGSVSTLKIQRTERGDSAVYLCASSPDRGQEAFFGQGTRLTVV.

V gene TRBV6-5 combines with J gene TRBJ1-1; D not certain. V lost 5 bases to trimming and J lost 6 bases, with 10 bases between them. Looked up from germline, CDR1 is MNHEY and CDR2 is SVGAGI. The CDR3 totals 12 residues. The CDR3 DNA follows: TGTGCCAGCAGTCATACCCCGGCTGAAGCTTTCTTT. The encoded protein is CASSHTPAEAFF.

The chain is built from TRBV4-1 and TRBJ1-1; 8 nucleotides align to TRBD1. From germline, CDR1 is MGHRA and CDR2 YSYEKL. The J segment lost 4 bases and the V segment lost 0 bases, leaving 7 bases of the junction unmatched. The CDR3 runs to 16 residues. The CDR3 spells CASSQEPPTGGTEAFF. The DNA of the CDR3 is TGCGCCAGCAGCCAAGAGCCACCCACAGGGGGCACTGAAGCTTTCTTT.

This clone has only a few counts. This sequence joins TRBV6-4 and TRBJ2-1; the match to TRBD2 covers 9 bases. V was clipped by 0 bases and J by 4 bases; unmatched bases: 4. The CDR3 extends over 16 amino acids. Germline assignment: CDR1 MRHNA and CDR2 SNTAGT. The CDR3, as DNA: TGTGCCAGCAGTGACTCGGAGCGGGGGGATTACAATGAGCAGTTCTTC. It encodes CASSDSERGDYNEQFF.

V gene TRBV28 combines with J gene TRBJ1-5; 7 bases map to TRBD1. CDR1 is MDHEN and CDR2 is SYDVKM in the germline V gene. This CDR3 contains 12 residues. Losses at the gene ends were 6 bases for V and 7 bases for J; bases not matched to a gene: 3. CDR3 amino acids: CASSIQGQPQHF. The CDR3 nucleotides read TGTGCCAGCAGCATACAGGGGCAGCCCCAGCATTTT.

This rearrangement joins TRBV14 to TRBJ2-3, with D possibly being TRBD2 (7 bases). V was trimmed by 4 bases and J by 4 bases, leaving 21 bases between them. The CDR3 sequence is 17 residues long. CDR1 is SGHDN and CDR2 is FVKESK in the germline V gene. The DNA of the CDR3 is TGTGCCAGCAGCCCATCCCTTGGGCGGGGGCACGCAGATACGCAGTATTTT. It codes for CASSPSLGRGHADTQYF.

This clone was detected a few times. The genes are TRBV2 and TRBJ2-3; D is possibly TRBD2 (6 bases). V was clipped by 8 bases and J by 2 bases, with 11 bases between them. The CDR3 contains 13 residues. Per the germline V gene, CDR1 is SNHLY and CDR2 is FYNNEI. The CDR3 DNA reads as TGTGCCAGCGGCGGGGAGTCCACAGATACGCAGTATTTT. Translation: CASGGESTDTQYF.

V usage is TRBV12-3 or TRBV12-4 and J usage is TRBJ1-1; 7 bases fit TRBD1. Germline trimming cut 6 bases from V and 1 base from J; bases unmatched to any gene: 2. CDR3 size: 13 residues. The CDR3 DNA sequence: TGTGCCAGCAGCAGGACAGGGAACACTGAAGCTTTCTTT. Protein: CASSRTGNTEAFF.

CDR3 sequence: CASSLGGDRVHEQYF. The CDR3 bases are TGTGCCAGCAGCTTAGGGGGGGACAGGGTCCACGAGCAGTACTTC. J is TRBJ2-7 and V is TRBV7-9; 9 nucleotides line up with TRBD1. The CDR3 runs 15 residues. J was trimmed by 5 bases and V by 1 base; bases with no gene match: 6. From germline, CDR1 is SEHNR and CDR2 FQNEAQ (reference sequence).

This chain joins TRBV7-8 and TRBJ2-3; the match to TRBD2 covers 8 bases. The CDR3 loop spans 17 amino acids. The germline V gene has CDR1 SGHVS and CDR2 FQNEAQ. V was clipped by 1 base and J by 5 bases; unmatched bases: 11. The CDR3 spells CASSLGTRGGSGDTQYF. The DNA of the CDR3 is TGTGCCAGCAGCTTAGGCACTCGCGGGGGGAGTGGAGATACGCAGTATTTT. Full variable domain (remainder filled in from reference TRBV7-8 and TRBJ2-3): GAGVSQSPRYKVAKRGQDVALRCDPISGHVSLFWYQQALGQGPEFLTYFQNEAQLDKSGLPSDRFFAERPEGSVSTLKIQRTQQEDSAVYLCASSLGTRGGSGDTQYFGPGTRLTVL.

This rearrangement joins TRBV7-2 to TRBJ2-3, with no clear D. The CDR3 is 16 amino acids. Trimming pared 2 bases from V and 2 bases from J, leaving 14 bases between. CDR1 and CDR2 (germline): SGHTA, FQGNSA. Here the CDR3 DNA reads TGTGCCAGCAGCTTACGGTCGATGTCCCCCACAGATACGCAGTATTTT. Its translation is CASSLRSMSPTDTQYF.

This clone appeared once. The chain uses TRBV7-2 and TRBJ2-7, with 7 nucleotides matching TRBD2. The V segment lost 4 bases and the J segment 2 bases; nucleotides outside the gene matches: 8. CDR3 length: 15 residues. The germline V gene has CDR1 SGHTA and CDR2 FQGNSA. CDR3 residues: CASSSKRGAAYEQYF. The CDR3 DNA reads TGTGCCAGCAGCTCCAAGCGGGGAGCCGCCTACGAGCAGTACTTC.